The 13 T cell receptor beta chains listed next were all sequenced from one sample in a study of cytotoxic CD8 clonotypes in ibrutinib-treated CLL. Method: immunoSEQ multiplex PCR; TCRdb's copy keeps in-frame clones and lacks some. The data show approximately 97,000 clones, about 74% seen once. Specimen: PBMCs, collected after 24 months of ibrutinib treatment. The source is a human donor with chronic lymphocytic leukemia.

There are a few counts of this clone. As DNA, the CDR3 is TGCGCCAGCAGGGATAGTAGCACTGAAGCTTTCTTT. This translates into CASRDSSTEAFF. The genes are TRBV10-2 and TRBJ1-1, with D unresolved. V lost 6 bases and J lost 4, with 9 bases in between. Germline values: CDR1 WSHSY, CDR2 SAAADI. The CDR3 is 12 amino acids.

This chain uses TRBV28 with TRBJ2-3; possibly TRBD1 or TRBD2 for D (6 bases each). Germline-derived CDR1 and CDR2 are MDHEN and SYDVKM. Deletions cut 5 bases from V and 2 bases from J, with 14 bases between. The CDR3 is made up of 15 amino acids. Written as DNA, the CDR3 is TGTGCCAGCAGTCGGGGAGGACAGCACACAGATACGCAGTATTTT. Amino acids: CASSRGGQHTDTQYF.

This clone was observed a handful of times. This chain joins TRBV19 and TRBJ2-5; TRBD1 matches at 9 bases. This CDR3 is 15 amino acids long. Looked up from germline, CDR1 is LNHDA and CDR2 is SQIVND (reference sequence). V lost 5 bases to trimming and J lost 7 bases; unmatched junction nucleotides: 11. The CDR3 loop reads CASSGGQGSFRTQYF. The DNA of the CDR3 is TGTGCCAGTAGTGGGGGACAGGGATCATTTAGGACCCAGTACTTC.

The CDR3 protein is CASSQDFRGTKTYEQYF. CDR3 coding DNA: TGTGCCAGCAGCCAAGATTTTCGCGGGACTAAAACCTACGAGCAGTACTTC. The chain has TRBV5-4 and TRBJ2-7; 7 bases line up with TRBD2. Unmatched junction bases numbered 15, after V lost 4 bases and J lost 2 bases. The germline CDR1 and CDR2 sequences are SGHNT and YYREEE (reference sequence). This CDR3 is 17 amino acids long.

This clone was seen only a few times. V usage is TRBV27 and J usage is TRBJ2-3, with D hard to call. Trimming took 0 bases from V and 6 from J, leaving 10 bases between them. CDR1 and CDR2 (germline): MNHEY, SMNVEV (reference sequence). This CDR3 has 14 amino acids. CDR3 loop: CASSLSPVVDTQYF. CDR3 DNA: TGTGCCAGCAGTTTATCCCCAGTCGTGGATACGCAGTATTTT.

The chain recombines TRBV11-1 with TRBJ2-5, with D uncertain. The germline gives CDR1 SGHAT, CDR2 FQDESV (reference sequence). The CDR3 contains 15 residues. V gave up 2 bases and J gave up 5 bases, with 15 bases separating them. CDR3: CASSLQSVHRETQYF. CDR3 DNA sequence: TGTGCCAGCAGCTTACAGTCAGTTCACCGGGAGACCCAGTACTTC.

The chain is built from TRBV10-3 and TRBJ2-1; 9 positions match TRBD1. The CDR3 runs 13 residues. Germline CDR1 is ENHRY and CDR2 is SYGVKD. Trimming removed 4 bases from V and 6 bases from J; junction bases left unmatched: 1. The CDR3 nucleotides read TGTGCCATCAGTGGGACAGGGGTCAATGAGCAGTTCTTC. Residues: CAISGTGVNEQFF.

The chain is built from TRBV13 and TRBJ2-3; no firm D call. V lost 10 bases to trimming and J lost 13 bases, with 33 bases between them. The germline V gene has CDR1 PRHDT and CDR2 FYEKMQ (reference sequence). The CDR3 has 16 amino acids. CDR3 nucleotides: TGTGCCACCTCCCTAAGGGTGGTTATGAGTCCCCAACGCGAGTATTTT. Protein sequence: CATSLRVVMSPQREYF. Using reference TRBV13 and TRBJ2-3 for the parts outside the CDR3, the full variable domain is AAGVIQSPRHLIKEKRETATLKCYPIPRHDTVYWYQQGPGQDPQFLISFYEKMQSDKGSIPDRFSAQQFSDYHSELNMSSLELGDSALYFCATSLRVVMSPQREYFGPGTRLTVL.

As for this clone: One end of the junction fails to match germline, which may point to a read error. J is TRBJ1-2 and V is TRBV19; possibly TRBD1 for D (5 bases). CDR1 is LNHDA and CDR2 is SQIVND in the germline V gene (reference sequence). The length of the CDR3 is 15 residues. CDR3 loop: CASSMSRDGNYGYTF. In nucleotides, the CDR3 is TGTGCCAGTAGTATGTCCAGGGATGGGAACTATGGCTACACCTTT.

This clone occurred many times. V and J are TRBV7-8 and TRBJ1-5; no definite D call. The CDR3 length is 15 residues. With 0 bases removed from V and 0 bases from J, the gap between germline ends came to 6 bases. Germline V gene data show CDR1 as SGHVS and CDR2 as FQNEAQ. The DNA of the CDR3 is TGTGCCAGCAGCTTAGCGGTAAATAGCAATCAGCCCCAGCATTTT. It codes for CASSLAVNSNQPQHF.

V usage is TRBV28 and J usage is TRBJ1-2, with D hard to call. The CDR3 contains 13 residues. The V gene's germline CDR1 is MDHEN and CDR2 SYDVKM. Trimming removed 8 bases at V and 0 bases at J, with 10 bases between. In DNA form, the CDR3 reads TGTGCCAGCCTCGGACGTTCTAACTATGGCTACACCTTC. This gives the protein CASLGRSNYGYTF.

CDR3 amino acids: CATSRDRGRGLGGELFF. The CDR3 nucleotides read TGTGCCACCAGCAGAGATAGGGGCAGGGGGCTTGGCGGGGAGCTGTTTTTT. The genes are TRBV15 and TRBJ2-2, with 8 bases lining up with TRBD1. The germline V gene has CDR1 LNHNV and CDR2 YYDKDF (reference sequence). The CDR3 is 17 residues long. V gave up 0 bases and J gave up 7 bases; unmatched junction bases: 10.

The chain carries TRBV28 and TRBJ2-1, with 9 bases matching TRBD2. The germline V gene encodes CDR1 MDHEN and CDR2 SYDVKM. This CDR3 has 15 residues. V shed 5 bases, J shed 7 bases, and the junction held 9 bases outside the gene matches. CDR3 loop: CASSLLAGSSNEQFF. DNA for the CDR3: TGTGCCAGCAGTCTACTAGCGGGCTCTTCAAATGAGCAGTTCTTC.